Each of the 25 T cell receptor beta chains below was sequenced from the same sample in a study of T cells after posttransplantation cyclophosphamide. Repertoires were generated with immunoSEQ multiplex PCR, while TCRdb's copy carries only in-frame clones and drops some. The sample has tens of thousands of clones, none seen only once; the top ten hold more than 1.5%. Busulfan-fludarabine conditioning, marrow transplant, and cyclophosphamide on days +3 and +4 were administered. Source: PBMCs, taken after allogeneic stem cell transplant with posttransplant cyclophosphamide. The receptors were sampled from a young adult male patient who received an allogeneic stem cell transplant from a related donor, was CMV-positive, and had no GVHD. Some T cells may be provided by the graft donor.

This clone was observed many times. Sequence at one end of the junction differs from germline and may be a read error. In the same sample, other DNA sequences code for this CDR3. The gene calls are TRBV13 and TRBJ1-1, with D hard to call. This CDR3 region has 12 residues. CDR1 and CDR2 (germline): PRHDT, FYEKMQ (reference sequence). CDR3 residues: CASSHGDPGAFF. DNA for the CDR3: TGTGCTAGCAGCCACGGAGACCCCGGGGCTTTCTTT. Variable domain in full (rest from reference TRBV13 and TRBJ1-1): AAGVIQSPRHLIKEKRETATLKCYPIPRHDTVYWYQQGPGQDPQFLISFYEKMQSDKGSIPDRFSAQQFSDYHSELNMSSLELGDSALYFCASSHGDPGAFFGQGTRLTVV.

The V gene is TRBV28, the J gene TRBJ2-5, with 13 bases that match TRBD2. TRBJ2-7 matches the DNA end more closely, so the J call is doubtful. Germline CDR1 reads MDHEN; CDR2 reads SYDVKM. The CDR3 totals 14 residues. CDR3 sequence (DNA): TGTGCCAGCAGCCTCGGACTAGCGGGAGACGAGCAGTACTTC. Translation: CASSLGLAGDEQYF.

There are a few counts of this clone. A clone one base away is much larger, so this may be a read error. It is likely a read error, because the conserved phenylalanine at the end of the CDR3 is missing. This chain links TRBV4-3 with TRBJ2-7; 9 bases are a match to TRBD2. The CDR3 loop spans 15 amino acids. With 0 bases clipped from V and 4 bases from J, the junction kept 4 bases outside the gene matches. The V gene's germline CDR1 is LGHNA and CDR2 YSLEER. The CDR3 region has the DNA TGCGCCAGCAGCCAAGAAGGTAGCGGGAGTTACGAGCAGTACTCC. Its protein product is CASSQEGSGSYEQYS.

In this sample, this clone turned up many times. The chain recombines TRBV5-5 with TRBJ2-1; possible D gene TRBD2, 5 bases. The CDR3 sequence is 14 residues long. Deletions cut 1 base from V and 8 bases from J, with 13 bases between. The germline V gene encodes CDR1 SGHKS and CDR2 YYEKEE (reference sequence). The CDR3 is CASSLLAGYYEQFF. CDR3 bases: TGTGCCAGCAGCTTGCTAGCTGGGTACTATGAGCAGTTCTTC.

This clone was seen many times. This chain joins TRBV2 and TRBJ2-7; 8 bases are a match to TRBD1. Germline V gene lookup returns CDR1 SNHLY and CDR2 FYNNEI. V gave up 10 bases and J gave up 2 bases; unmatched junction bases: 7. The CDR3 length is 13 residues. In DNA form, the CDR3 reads TGTGCCATCGCGGACAGGGCAGCCTACGAGCAGTACTTC. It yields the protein CAIADRAAYEQYF.

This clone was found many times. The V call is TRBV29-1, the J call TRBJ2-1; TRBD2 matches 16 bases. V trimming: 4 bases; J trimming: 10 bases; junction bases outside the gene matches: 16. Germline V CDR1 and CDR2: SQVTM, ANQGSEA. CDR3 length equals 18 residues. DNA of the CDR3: TGCAGCGTTGCCCAATCCGGGACTAGCGGGGGGGCTTTCCGGGAGCAGTTCTTC. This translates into CSVAQSGTSGGAFREQFF.

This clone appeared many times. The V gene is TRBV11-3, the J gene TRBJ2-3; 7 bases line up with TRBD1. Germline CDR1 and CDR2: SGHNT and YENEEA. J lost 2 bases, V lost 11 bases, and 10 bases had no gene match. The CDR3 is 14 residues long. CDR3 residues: CAGQRQGHTDTQYF. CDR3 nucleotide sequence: TGTGCCGGACAAAGACAGGGCCACACAGATACGCAGTATTTT.

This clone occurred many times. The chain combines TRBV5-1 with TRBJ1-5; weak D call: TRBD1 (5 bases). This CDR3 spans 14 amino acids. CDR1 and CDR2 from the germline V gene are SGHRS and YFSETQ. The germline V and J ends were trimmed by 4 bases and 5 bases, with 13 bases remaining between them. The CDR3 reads CASSTGQGDQPQHF. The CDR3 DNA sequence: TGCGCCAGCAGCACCGGACAAGGCGATCAGCCCCAGCATTTT.

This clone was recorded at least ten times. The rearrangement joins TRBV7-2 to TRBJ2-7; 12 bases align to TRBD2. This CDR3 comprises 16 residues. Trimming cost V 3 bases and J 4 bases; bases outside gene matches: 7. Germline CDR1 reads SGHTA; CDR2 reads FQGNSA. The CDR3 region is CASSLETSGSGYEQYF. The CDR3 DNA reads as TGTGCCAGCAGCTTGGAGACTAGCGGGAGTGGTTACGAGCAGTACTTC.

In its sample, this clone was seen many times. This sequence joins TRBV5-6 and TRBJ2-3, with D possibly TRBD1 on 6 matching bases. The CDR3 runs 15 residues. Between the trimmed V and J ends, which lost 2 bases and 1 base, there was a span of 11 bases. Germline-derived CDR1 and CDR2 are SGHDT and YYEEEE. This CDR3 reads CASSFQGTGTDTQYF. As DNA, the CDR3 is TGTGCCAGCAGCTTCCAGGGGACGGGCACAGATACGCAGTATTTT. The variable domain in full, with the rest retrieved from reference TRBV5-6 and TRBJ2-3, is DAGVTQSPTHLIKTRGQQVTLRCSPKSGHDTVSWYQQALGQGPQFIFQYYEEEERQRGNFPDRFSGHQFPNYSSELNVNALLLGDSALYLCASSFQGTGTDTQYFGPGTRLTVL.

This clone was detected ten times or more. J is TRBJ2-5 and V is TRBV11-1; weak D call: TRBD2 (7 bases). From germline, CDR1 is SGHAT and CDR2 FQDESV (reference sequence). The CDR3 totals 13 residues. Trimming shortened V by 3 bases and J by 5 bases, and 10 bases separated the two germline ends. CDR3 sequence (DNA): TGTGCCAGCAGCTTCCGGGGGGCGGAGACCCAGTACTTC. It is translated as CASSFRGAETQYF.

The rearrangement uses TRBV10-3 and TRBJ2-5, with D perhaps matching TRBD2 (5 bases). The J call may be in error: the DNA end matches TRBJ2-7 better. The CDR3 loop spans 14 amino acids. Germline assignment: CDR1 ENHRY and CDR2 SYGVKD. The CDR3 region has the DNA TGTGCCATCGCTGACGCGGGCCTACAGTACGAGCAGTACTTC. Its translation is CAIADAGLQYEQYF.

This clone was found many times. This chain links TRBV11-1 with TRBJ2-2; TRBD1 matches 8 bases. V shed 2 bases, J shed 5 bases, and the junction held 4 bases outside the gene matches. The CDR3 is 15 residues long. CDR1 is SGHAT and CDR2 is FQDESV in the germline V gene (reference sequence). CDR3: CASSLRQGATGELFF. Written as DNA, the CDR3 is TGTGCCAGCAGCTTACGCCAGGGGGCTACCGGGGAGCTGTTTTTT.

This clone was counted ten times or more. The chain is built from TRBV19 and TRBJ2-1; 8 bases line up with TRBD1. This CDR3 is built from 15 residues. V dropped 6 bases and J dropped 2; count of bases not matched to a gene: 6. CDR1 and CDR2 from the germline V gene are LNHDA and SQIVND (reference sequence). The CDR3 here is CASRSRTGTYNEQFF. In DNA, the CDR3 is TGTGCCAGTAGATCCCGGACAGGGACCTACAATGAGCAGTTCTTC.

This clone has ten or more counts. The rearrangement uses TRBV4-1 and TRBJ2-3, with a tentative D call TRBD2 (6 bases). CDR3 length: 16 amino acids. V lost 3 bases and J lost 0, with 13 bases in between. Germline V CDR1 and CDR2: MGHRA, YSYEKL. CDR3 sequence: CASSQAGTASTDTQYF. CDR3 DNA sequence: TGCGCCAGCAGCCAGGCGGGGACGGCCAGCACAGATACGCAGTATTTT.

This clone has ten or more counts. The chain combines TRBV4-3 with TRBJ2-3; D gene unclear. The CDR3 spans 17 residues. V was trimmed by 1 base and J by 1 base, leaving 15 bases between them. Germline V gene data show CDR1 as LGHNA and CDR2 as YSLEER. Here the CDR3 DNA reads TGCGCCAGCAGCCAAGGATTACCCAGATTCGGCACAGATACGCAGTATTTT. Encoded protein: CASSQGLPRFGTDTQYF.

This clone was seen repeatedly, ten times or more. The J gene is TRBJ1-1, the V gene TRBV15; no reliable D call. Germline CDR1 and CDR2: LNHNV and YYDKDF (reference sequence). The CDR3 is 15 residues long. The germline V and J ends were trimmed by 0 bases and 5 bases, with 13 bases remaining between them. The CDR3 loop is CATSRDRAGLTEAFF. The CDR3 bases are TGTGCCACCAGCAGAGATCGGGCGGGTTTGACTGAAGCTTTCTTT.

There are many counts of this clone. In DNA, the CDR3 is TGCGCCAGCAGCCAAGATACAGGGTATGGGTACGAGCAGTACTTC. This sequence encodes CASSQDTGYGYEQYF. The gene calls are TRBV4-1 and TRBJ2-7; D possibly corresponds to TRBD1 (6 bases). Germline V CDR1 and CDR2: MGHRA, YSYEKL. V shed 0 bases and J shed 4 bases, with 13 bases lying between them. This CDR3 is 15 amino acids long.

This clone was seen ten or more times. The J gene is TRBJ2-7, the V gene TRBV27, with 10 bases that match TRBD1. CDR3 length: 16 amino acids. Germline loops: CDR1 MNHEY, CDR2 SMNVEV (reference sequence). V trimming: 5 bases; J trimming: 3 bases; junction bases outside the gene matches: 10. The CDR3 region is CASSAPTGTGVYEQYF. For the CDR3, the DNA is TGTGCCAGCAGTGCTCCAACCGGGACAGGGGTCTACGAGCAGTACTTC.

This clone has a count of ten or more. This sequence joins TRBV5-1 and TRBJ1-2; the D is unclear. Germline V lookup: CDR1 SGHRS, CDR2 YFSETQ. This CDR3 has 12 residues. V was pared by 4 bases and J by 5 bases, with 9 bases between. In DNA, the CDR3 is TGCGCCAGCAGCGGTGCGGGGTATGGCTACACCTTC. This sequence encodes CASSGAGYGYTF. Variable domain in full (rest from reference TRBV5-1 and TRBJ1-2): KAGVTQTPRYLIKTRGQQVTLSCSPISGHRSVSWYQQTPGQGLQFLFEYFSETQRNKGNFPGRFSGRQFSNSRSEMNVSTLELGDSALYLCASSGAGYGYTFGSGTRLTVV.

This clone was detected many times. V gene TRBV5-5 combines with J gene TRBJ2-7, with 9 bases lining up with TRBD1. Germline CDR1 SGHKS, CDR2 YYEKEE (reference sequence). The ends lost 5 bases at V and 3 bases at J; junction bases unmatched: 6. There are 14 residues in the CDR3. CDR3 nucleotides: TGTGCCAGCAGTCACGGGACAGGGATCTACGAGCAGTACTTC. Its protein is CASSHGTGIYEQYF.

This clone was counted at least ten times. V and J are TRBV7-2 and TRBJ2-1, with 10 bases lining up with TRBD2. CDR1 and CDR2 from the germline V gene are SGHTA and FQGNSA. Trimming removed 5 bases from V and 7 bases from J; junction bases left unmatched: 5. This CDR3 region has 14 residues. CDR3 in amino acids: CASSAASGRNEQFF. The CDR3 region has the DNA TGTGCCAGCAGCGCGGCTAGCGGGAGAAATGAGCAGTTCTTC. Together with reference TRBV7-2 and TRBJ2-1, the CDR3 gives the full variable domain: GAGVSQSPSNKVTEKGKDVELRCDPISGHTALYWYRQSLGQGLEFLIYFQGNSAPDKSGLPSDRFSAERTGGSVSTLTIQRTQQEDSAVYLCASSAASGRNEQFFGPGTRLTVL.

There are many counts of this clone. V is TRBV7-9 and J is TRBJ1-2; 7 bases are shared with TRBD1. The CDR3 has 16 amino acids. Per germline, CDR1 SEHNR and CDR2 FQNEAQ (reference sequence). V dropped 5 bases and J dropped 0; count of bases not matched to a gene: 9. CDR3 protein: CASSPTTGLANYGYTF. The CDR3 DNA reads TGTGCCAGCAGCCCAACGACAGGGTTAGCTAACTATGGCTACACCTTC.

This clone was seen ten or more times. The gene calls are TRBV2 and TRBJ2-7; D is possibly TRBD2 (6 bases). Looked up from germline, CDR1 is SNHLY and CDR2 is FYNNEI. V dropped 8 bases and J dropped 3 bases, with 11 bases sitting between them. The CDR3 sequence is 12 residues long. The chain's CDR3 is CASGLEGYEQYF. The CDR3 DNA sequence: TGTGCCAGCGGATTGGAGGGCTACGAGCAGTACTTC.

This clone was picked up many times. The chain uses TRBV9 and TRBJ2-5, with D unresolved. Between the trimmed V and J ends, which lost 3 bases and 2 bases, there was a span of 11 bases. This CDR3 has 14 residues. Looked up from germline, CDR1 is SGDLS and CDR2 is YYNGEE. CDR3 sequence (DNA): TGTGCCAGCAGCGCCCCCGACACTCAAGAGACCCAGTACTTC. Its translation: CASSAPDTQETQYF.